This is a list of T cell receptor beta chains from one sample in a study of blood T cell repertoires in COVID-19. The assay was immunoSEQ multiplex PCR, and TCRdb's table has in-frame clones only and misses some. The data contain approximately 340,000 clones, just over 90% of them singletons. Specimen: PBMCs or T cells enriched from blood (not recorded which). These receptors all come from a woman aged 40-49 years who had been exposed to COVID-19. CDR3s include the opening cysteine and the closing phenylalanine or tryptophan. Each record gives: V gene, J gene, D gene, CDR3 DNA, CDR3 protein. D genes are given only for firm matches.

TRBV20-1,TRBJ2-1,TRBD2,TGCAGTGCTAGTAGGGTGGCTAGCGGGGGGGCGAACGGTGAGCAGTTCTTC,CSASRVASGGANGEQFF
TRBV2,TRBJ1-5,-,TGTGCCAGCAAGTTCGTCAGGGGCGATCAGCCCCAGCATTTT,CASKFVRGDQPQHF
TRBV2,TRBJ2-4,-,TGTGCCAGTGCTTTGCGGGCCAAAAACATTCAGTACTTC,CASALRAKNIQYF
TRBV18,TRBJ1-6,TRBD1,TGTGCCAGCTCACTGGGACAGTTTGATTCACCCCTCCACTTT,CASSLGQFDSPLHF
TRBV18,TRBJ1-3,TRBD1,TGTGCCAGCTCACTGGACAGGGGAGCGAACACCATATATTTT,CASSLDRGANTIYF
TRBV19,TRBJ1-1,-,TGTGCCAGTACCCGGGAACTAGACGGGAACACTGAAGCTTTCTTT,CASTRELDGNTEAFF
TRBV20-1,TRBJ1-1,-,TGCAGTGCTAGAATCTCAGGAGGAGCTTTCTTT,CSARISGGAFF
TRBV5-1,TRBJ1-2,-,TGCGCCAGCAGCATCGGGACTGACTATGGCTACACCTTC,CASSIGTDYGYTF
TRBV5-5,TRBJ1-2,-,TGTGCCAGCAGCTCATGGTACAGCGGTGGCTACACCTTC,CASSSWYSGGYTF
TRBV6-4,TRBJ1-5,TRBD1,TGTGCCACCGCAGACAGGGCAGGTCAGCCCCAGCATTTT,CATADRAGQPQHF